This T cell receptor beta chain was identified in a study of CD8+CD57+ T cells in acquired aplastic anemia. Study details: Each DNA sample taken from sorted CD4+ and CD8+ cells came to 3.2 ug on average. Study outcomes and limitations: Researchers report that around 30 CD8+ CDR3 sequences appeared in both patients and controls. Patients and controls had CD8+ Simpson's diversity values that were not significantly distinct.

In patients chosen for sequencing, flow cytometry had shown CD8+CD57+ cell expansion. Each patient carried a diagnosis of severe acquired aplastic anemia. CDR3 length: 15 residues. Concerning this clonotype: Its cognate antigen is unknown. One end of the junction varies from germline; a read error may be responsible.

Genomic DNA constituted the template upon which TCR beta VDJ and CDR3 profiling was performed. TCRdb re-derived calls from the reads in MiXCR, one entry per CDR3 protein. The sample includes roughly 170,000 distinct CDR3 sequences, around 50% of them seen just once. The sequenced sample was sorted CD4+, CD8+, or CD8+CD57+ T cells (not recorded which) from PBMCs. This TCR was sampled from a human donor with aplastic anemia. The gene calls are TRBV12-3 or TRBV12-4 and TRBJ2-1, with 8 nucleotides matching TRBD2. The CDR3 coding sequence is TGTGCCCGCAGTTTAGGGGGAGCGGGGGCCCGAGGGCAGTTCTTC. Its translation is CARSLGGAGARGQFF.